The source of this T cell receptor (beta chain) is a study of cytomegalovirus exposure and HLA in healthy donors. Notes on the study in general: Testing in vitro showed three CMV-associated chains specific for CMV antigens. Cytomegalovirus status was reportedly diagnosed by the classifier with high sensitivity and specificity. More than 150 TCR beta chains were listed as cytomegalovirus-associated.

Points on this clone: Its antigen remains unknown.

The CDR3 covers 14 residues. V gave up 3 bases and J gave up 6 bases; unmatched junction bases: 4. CDR1 is MGHDK, CDR2 SYGVNS, per germline. Produced via immunoSEQ multiplex PCR; TCRdb's table is partial and in-frame only. The data contain 55,000 to 65,000 clones, 85% to 95% of them singletons. This rearrangement joins TRBV25-1 to TRBJ2-3; TRBD2 matches 9 bases. The TCR was taken from a woman younger than 30 in good health and CMV-seropositive. The sequenced material came from PBMCs. The DNA of the CDR3 is TGTGCCAGCAGTGAGACTAGCGGCTCGGATACGCAGTATTTT. The encoded protein is CASSETSGSDTQYF.